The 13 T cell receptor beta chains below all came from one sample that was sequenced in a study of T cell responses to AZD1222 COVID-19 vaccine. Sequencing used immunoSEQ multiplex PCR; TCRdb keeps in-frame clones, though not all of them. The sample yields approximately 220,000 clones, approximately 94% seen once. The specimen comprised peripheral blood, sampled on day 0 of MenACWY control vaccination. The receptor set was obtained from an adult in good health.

The CDR3 DNA reads TGTGCCAGCAGCTTAGCGAGGAGGAACACCATATATTTT. Its protein is CASSLARRNTIYF. The chain combines TRBV7-2 with TRBJ1-3; D is unresolved. V lost 0 bases to trimming and J lost 7 bases, with 7 bases between them. Germline CDR1 and CDR2: SGHTA and FQGNSA. The CDR3 length is 13 residues.

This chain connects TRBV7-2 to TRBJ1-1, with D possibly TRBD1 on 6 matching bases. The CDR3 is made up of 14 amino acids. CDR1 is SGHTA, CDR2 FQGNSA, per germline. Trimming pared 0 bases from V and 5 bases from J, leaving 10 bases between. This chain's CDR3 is CASSLAGGRTEAFF. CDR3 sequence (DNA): TGTGCCAGCAGCTTAGCTGGGGGGCGAACTGAAGCTTTCTTT.

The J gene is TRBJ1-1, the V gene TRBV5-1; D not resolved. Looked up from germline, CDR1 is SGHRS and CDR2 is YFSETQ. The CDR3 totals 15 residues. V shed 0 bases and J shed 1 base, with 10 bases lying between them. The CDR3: CASSLVGRGNTEAFF. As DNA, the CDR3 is TGCGCCAGCAGCTTGGTAGGTCGGGGGAACACTGAAGCTTTCTTT.

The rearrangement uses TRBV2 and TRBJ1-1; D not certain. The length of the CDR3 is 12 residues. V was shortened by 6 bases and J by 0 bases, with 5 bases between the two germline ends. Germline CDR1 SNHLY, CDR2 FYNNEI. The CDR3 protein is CASREMNTEAFF. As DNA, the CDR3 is TGTGCCAGCAGGGAAATGAACACTGAAGCTTTCTTT.

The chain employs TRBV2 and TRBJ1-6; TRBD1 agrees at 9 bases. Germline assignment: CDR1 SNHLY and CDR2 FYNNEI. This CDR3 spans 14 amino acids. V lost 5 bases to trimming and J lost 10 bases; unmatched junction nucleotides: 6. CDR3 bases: TGTGCCAGCAGTCGGGACAGGGAAGGGTCACCCCTCCACTTT. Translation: CASSRDREGSPLHF. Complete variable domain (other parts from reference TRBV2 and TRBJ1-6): EPEVTQTPSHQVTQMGQEVILRCVPISNHLYFYWYRQILGQKVEFLVSFYNNEISEKSEIFDDQFSVERPDGSNFTLKIRSTKLEDSAMYFCASSRDREGSPLHFGNGTRLTVT.

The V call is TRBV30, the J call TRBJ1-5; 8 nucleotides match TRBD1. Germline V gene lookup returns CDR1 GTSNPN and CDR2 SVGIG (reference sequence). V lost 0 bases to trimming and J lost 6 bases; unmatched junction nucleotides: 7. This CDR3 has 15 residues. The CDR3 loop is CAWSVDGTGRQPQHF. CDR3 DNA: TGTGCCTGGAGTGTTGACGGGACAGGTCGTCAGCCCCAGCATTTT.

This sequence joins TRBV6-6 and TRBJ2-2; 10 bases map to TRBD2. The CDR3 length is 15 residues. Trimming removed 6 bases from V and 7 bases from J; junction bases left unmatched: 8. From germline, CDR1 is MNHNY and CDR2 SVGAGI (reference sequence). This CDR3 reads CASRDASGGGGELFF. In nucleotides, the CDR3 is TGTGCCAGCAGGGATGCTAGCGGGGGAGGCGGGGAGCTGTTTTTT.

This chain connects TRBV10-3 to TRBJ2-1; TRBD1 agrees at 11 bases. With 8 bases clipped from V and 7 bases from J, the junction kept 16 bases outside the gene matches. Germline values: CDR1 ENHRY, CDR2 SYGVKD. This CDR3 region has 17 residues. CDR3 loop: CAIGETPGTGGGNEQFF. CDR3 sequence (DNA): TGTGCCATCGGGGAGACGCCTGGGACAGGGGGAGGTAATGAGCAGTTCTTC.

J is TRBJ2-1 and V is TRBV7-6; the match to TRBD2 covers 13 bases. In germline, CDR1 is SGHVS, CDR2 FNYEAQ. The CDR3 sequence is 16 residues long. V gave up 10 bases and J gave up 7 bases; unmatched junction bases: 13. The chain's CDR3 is CATTQELAGGMNEQFF. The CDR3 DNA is TGTGCCACCACTCAGGAACTAGCGGGGGGGATGAATGAGCAGTTCTTC.

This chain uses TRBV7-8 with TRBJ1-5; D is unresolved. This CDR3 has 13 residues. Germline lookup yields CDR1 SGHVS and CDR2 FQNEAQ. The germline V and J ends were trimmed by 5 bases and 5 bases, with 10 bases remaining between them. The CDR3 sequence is CASSGARDQPQHF. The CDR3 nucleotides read TGTGCCAGCAGCGGCGCTCGGGATCAGCCCCAGCATTTT.

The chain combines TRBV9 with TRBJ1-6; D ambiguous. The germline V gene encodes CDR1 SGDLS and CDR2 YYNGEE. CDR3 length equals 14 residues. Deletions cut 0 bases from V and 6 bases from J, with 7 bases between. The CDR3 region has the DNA TGTGCCAGCAGCGTAGGGTCGGCTAATTCACCCCTCCACTTT. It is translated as CASSVGSANSPLHF.

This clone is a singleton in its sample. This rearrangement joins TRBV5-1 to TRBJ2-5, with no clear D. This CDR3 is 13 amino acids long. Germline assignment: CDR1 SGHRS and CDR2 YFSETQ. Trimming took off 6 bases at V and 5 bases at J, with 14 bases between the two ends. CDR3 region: CASTYMSHETQYF. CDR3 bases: TGCGCCAGCACCTACATGTCCCACGAGACCCAGTACTTC. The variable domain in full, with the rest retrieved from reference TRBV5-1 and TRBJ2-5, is KAGVTQTPRYLIKTRGQQVTLSCSPISGHRSVSWYQQTPGQGLQFLFEYFSETQRNKGNFPGRFSGRQFSNSRSEMNVSTLELGDSALYLCASTYMSHETQYFGPGTRLLVL.

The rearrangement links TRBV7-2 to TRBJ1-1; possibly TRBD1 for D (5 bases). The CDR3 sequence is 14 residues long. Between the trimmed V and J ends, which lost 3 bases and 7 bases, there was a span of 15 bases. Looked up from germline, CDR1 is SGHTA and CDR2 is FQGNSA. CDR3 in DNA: TGTGCCAGCAGCTTTCTGGGGCGGGCGGGTGAAGCTTTCTTT. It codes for CASSFLGRAGEAFF.